The clone carrying this T cell receptor beta chain was seen at least ten times. Reverse transcribing all isolated RNA meant expressed TCRB transcripts were sequenced. Each sample of naive, central memory or regulatory T cells had, on average, around 4 million reads. The table came from immunoSEQ multiplex PCR; TCRdb's copy has only in-frame clones and leaves some out. The table lists over 300,000 clones, 6.5% to 10% of them singletons. The V and J ends lost 2 bases and 2 bases, in that order; junction bases with no gene match: 4. Germline V lookup: CDR1 ENHRY, CDR2 SYGVKD. CDR3 length equals 15 residues. This sample is part of a study of beta chain features in type 1 diabetes.

The genes are TRBV10-3 and TRBJ2-7; 9 bases are a match to TRBD1. The receptor was derived from a woman aged 18-29 years in good health. Input material: central memory CD4+ T cells from blood. CDR3: CAISEPGQGTYEQYF. For the CDR3, the DNA is TGTGCCATCAGTGAGCCAGGACAGGGGACCTACGAGCAGTACTTC.